This T cell receptor (beta chain) was identified in a study of beta chain features in type 1 diabetes. Findings and limits, study-wide: More deletions and fewer insertions at VDJ junctions were found in patients with type 1 diabetes.

V gave up 10 bases and J gave up 0 bases; unmatched junction bases: 4. Germline values: CDR1 ENHRY, CDR2 SYGVKD. This CDR3 comprises 14 residues. As concerns this clone: Its antigen is unknown.

cDNA synthesis used the whole RNA isolate, giving expressed TCRB sequences. Here immunoSEQ multiplex PCR was the method, and the copy in TCRdb shows in-frame clones only, minus some. There are about 210,000 clones in the sample; approximately 11% occur only once, and roughly 1.3% lies in the top ten. This TCR derives from a young man in good health. Input material: central memory CD4+ T cells from blood. The rearrangement uses TRBV10-3 and TRBJ2-7; 12 bases line up with TRBD2. CDR3 DNA sequence: TGTGCCACCGGACTAGCGGGACCCTCCTACGAGCAGTACTTC. As protein: CATGLAGPSYEQYF.